The following is a T cell receptor (beta chain) sequence with its context. The data were taken from a study of long-term antiretroviral therapy in people with HIV. Study-level background: Some samples came about a decade before the 2015 immediate-ART recommendation, and these were the earliest.

A v3.0 immunoSEQ assay was performed at survey level. The table came from immunoSEQ multiplex PCR; TCRdb's copy has only in-frame clones and leaves some out. The sample records some 33,000 clones, about 96% being singletons. Germline CDR1 MGHRA, CDR2 YSYEKL. This CDR3 is 15 amino acids long. Trimming removed 1 base from V and 1 base from J, with 11 bases in between. This chain joins TRBV4-1 and TRBJ2-7, with TRBD1 as a possible D gene (6 bases). The TCR sequence derives from a man younger than 45 with HIV. The material sequenced was unsorted PBMCs, taken around 6.6 years after starting antiretroviral therapy. Here the CDR3 reads CASSQVTGPSYEQYF. The CDR3 DNA reads as TGCGCCAGCAGCCAAGTCACAGGGCCTTCCTACGAGCAGTACTTC.